This T cell receptor (beta chain) stems from a study of cytomegalovirus exposure and HLA in healthy donors. Study-wide context: Genetic ancestry analysis placed around four fifths of the 398 donors that were genotyped in the Caucasian-associated cluster. Notes on the study in general: As a later analysis showed, several of the most significant clusters appeared to be linked to common viral pathogens. Specific recognition of CMV antigens was confirmed in vitro for three chains (all CMV-associated).

The primer mix had 60 Vbeta and 13 Jbeta primers. Libraries were prepared by immunoSEQ multiplex PCR; TCRdb keeps only in-frame clonotypes and omits some of them. The repertoire holds tens of thousands of clones, with approximately 82% as singletons. This clone was counted a few times. Its antigen is still unknown. With 4 bases removed from V and 8 bases from J, the gap between germline ends came to 18 bases. Germline CDR1 reads SGDLS; CDR2 reads YYNGEE. The length of the CDR3 is 14 residues. This rearrangement joins TRBV9 to TRBJ1-1, with a tentative D call TRBD1 (5 bases). The source is a man aged 40-50 years in good health and CMV-seronegative. Sequencing was carried out using PBMCs. CDR3 in amino acids: CASSPNPGDSEAFF. The CDR3 nucleotides read TGTGCCAGCAGCCCCAACCCAGGAGACAGCGAAGCTTTCTTT.